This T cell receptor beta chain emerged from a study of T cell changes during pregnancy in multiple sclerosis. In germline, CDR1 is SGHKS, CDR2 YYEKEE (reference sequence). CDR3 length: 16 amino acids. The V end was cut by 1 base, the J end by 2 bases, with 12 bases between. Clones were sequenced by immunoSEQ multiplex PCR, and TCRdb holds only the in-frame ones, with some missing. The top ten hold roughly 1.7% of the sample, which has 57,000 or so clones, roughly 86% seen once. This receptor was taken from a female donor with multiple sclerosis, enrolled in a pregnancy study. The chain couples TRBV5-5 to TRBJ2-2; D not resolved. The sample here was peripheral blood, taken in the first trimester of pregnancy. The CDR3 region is CASSLQARLNTGELFF. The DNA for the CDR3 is TGTGCCAGCAGCTTGCAGGCAAGGCTAAACACCGGGGAGCTGTTTTTT.